This T cell receptor (beta chain) was observed in a study of T cell repertoires in cytomegalovirus infection. TCRdb processed the reads anew with MiXCR; each CDR3 protein has one entry. There are tens of thousands of distinct CDR3 sequences in the sample; about half occur only once, and about 92% lies in the top ten. The CDR3 has 14 amino acids. Unmatched junction bases numbered 5, after V lost 2 bases and J lost 2 bases. The germline CDR1 and CDR2 sequences are SQVTM and ANQGSEA. A few counts support this clonotype. Antigen unknown. The sequence was obtained from a human donor in good health (CMV status not recorded). Some clones in this sample may be carry-over from other donors' samples. The gene calls are TRBV29-1 and TRBJ2-7, with 8 bases matching TRBD1. Sequencing used CD8+ T cells from cultured PBMCs, obtained from culture after CMV antigen stimulation. As DNA, the CDR3 is TGCAGCGTTGAATTGACCAGGGGGCCCTACGAGCAGTACTTC. This codes for CSVELTRGPYEQYF.